The 28 T cell receptor beta chains below were found in one sample sequenced in a study of cytomegalovirus exposure and HLA in healthy donors (TCRdb year 2017). The library came from the immunoSEQ multiplex PCR assay. A mixture of 60 forward primers for TCR Vbeta segments and 13 reverse primers for TCR Jbeta segments was used in the multiplex PCR. TCRdb took this table from immuneACCESS and kept in-frame rearrangements with V and J called. Such tables lack part of the clones; where checked against another copy, unresolved V genes explain under half of the gap, and the rest is unexplained. For this sample there are approximately 170,000 clones; more than 70% appear just once. The top ten clones comprise under 5% of the sample. The specimen was PBMCs. The receptors stem from a woman between 45 and 60 years old in good health and CMV-seropositive.

The chain is built from TRBV19 and TRBJ1-1, with 8 bases lining up with TRBD1. Unmatched junction bases numbered 10, after V lost 3 bases and J lost 10 bases. This CDR3 has 14 amino acids. Germline V gene sequence: CDR1 LNHDA, CDR2 SQIVND (reference sequence). This CDR3 is CASSIMADRDRAFF. The DNA for the CDR3 is TGTGCCAGTAGTATCATGGCGGACAGGGACAGAGCTTTCTTT. Using reference TRBV19 and TRBJ1-1 for the parts outside the CDR3, the full variable domain is DGGITQSPKYLFRKEGQNVTLSCEQNLNHDAMYWYRQDPGQGLRLIYYSQIVNDFQKGDIAEGYSVSREKKESFPLTVTSAQKNPTAFYLCASSIMADRDRAFFGQGTRLTVV.

The chain has TRBV5-1 and TRBJ2-4, with 8 bases aligning to TRBD2. Per the germline V gene, CDR1 is SGHRS and CDR2 is YFSETQ. Trimming removed 4 bases from V and 6 bases from J; junction bases left unmatched: 21. The CDR3 extends over 19 amino acids. CDR3 in amino acids: CASSPRARGEEPGRNIQYF. DNA of the CDR3: TGCGCCAGCAGCCCCCGGGCGCGGGGGGAGGAGCCGGGCAGAAACATTCAGTACTTC.

The gene calls are TRBV4-3 and TRBJ1-2; D is ambiguous. The CDR3 is 14 amino acids. Per the germline V gene, CDR1 is LGHNA and CDR2 is YSLEER. V lost 4 bases and J lost 7, with 16 bases in between. The CDR3 nucleotides are TGCGCCAGCAGCCCGGCTCAGGTGGTCTCTGGCTACACCTTC. Translation gives CASSPAQVVSGYTF.

The gene calls are TRBV4-3 and TRBJ2-7, with D perhaps matching TRBD1 (6 bases). The V end was cut by 1 base, the J end by 3 bases, with 13 bases between. Germline assignment: CDR1 LGHNA and CDR2 YSLEER. There are 15 residues in the CDR3. CDR3: CASSQGQAPGYEQYF. CDR3 sequence (DNA): TGCGCCAGCAGCCAAGGACAGGCCCCGGGCTACGAGCAGTACTTC.

The V and J genes are TRBV7-6 and TRBJ2-1; 9 nucleotides line up with TRBD2. The germline gives CDR1 SGHVS, CDR2 FNYEAQ. This CDR3 has 17 amino acids. Germline trimming cut 5 bases from V and 5 bases from J; bases unmatched to any gene: 13. In DNA form, the CDR3 reads TGTGCCAGCAGCACACAGGACCAGCGGGGGGCCAACAATGAGCAGTTCTTC. Translation gives CASSTQDQRGANNEQFF.

This chain uses TRBV7-8 with TRBJ2-7, with D tentatively TRBD2 (5 bases). Trimming left V 7 bases short and J 0 bases short, with 19 bases between. The CDR3 covers 16 residues. Germline loops: CDR1 SGHVS, CDR2 FQNEAQ. The CDR3 nucleotides read TGTGCCAGCACCCAACCCGTTGTAGGGAGCTCCTACGAGCAGTACTTC. This codes for CASTQPVVGSSYEQYF.

This clone appeared a single time. The chain combines TRBV10-3 with TRBJ1-1; 9 bases line up with TRBD1. The CDR3 has 16 amino acids. Trimming cost V 0 bases and J 4 bases; bases outside gene matches: 6. Germline values: CDR1 ENHRY, CDR2 SYGVKD. CDR3 in DNA: TGTGCCATCAGTGAGTCTTGGGGACAGGGCGGCACTGAAGCTTTCTTT. Its translation is CAISESWGQGGTEAFF.

The V and J genes are TRBV6-5 and TRBJ2-3, with 7 bases that match TRBD1. The CDR3 spans 15 residues. Germline V gene lookup returns CDR1 MNHEY and CDR2 SVGAGI. Trimming took 5 bases from V and 0 from J; bases not matched to a gene: 5. As DNA, the CDR3 is TGTGCCAGCAGTCACGAACAGGGGAGCACAGATACGCAGTATTTT. Encoded protein: CASSHEQGSTDTQYF.

The chain combines TRBV19 with TRBJ2-7; D is perhaps TRBD1 (7 bases). V shed 5 bases and J shed 7 bases, with 18 bases lying between them. The CDR3 loop spans 14 amino acids. The germline gives CDR1 LNHDA, CDR2 SQIVND (reference sequence). CDR3 nucleotide sequence: TGTGCCAGTAGTGCACGTTTACAGGGGAGGGAGCAGTACTTC. Amino acid sequence: CASSARLQGREQYF.

V gene TRBV29-1 combines with J gene TRBJ1-1; no firm D call. Germline CDR1 is SQVTM and CDR2 is ANQGSEA. There are 12 residues in the CDR3. V was pared by 3 bases and J by 1 base, with 6 bases between. The CDR3 DNA is TGCAGCGTTGATGTCCAGAACACTGAAGCTTTCTTT. Encoded protein: CSVDVQNTEAFF.

The rearrangement joins TRBV7-6 to TRBJ2-3; 10 nucleotides align to TRBD2. The ends lost 1 base at V and 4 bases at J; junction bases unmatched: 5. Germline loops: CDR1 SGHVS, CDR2 FNYEAQ. The CDR3 runs 16 residues. The CDR3, as DNA: TGTGCCAGCAGCTTAGGGGCTAGCGGGAGTGCAGATACGCAGTATTTT. Translated: CASSLGASGSADTQYF.

The V gene is TRBV5-6, the J gene TRBJ2-1; TRBD2 matches 10 bases. Germline CDR1 is SGHDT and CDR2 is YYEEEE. The CDR3 contains 14 residues. V was clipped by 4 bases and J by 13 bases; unmatched bases: 11. The CDR3 sequence is CASSPAGGVHPQFF. The CDR3 DNA follows: TGTGCCAGCAGCCCAGCGGGAGGGGTCCATCCTCAGTTCTTC.

This clone occurred once. The chain joins TRBV6-6 to TRBJ1-5, with TRBD1 as a possible D gene (5 bases). This CDR3 spans 16 amino acids. Germline V lookup: CDR1 MNHNY, CDR2 SVGAGI (reference sequence). The V end lost 7 bases, the J end lost 6 bases, and 22 bases lay between the germline ends. CDR3 protein: CASTPGRAGNSQPQHF. As DNA, the CDR3 is TGTGCCAGCACCCCCGGCAGGGCTGGGAATAGTCAGCCCCAGCATTTT.

J is TRBJ1-5 and V is TRBV28; D is possibly TRBD1 (6 bases). CDR1 and CDR2 from the germline V gene are MDHEN and SYDVKM. The CDR3 length is 13 residues. Trimming shortened V by 8 bases and J by 6 bases, and 14 bases separated the two germline ends. The DNA for the CDR3 is TGTGCCAGCGTCGGGGGGCGAGCTCAGCCCCAGCATTTT. Protein: CASVGGRAQPQHF.

This clone was detected a few times. The genes are TRBV7-2 and TRBJ2-7, with 7 positions matching TRBD2. The CDR3 totals 16 residues. Looked up from germline, CDR1 is SGHTA and CDR2 is FQGNSA. V lost 3 bases and J lost 0; bases outside the gene matches: 8. The CDR3 sequence is CASSFTPQRGSYEQYF. The CDR3 DNA sequence: TGTGCCAGCAGCTTCACTCCCCAGCGGGGCTCCTACGAGCAGTACTTC. The variable domain in full, completed from reference TRBV7-2 and TRBJ2-7, reads GAGVSQSPSNKVTEKGKDVELRCDPISGHTALYWYRQSLGQGLEFLIYFQGNSAPDKSGLPSDRFSAERTGGSVSTLTIQRTQQEDSAVYLCASSFTPQRGSYEQYFGPGTRLTVT.

Regarding this clone: The junction and the germline gene differ at one end; a read error may be behind it. The rearrangement links TRBV19 to TRBJ2-2; the D gene is possibly TRBD2 (5 bases). Germline loops: CDR1 LNHDA, CDR2 SQIVND (reference sequence). The CDR3 sequence is 14 residues long. The CDR3 protein is CASSSRENIGELFF. CDR3 nucleotide sequence: TGTGCCAGTAGTAGTAGGGAGAACATCGGGGAGCTGTTTTTT.

This clone has more than one count but fewer than ten. This chain links TRBV18 with TRBJ2-1, with 13 bases fitting TRBD2. V gave up 6 bases and J gave up 5 bases; unmatched junction bases: 7. This CDR3 is 16 amino acids long. The germline CDR1 and CDR2 sequences are KGHSH and LQKENI. The CDR3 region is CASSPSLAGGNNEQFF. CDR3 sequence (DNA): TGTGCCAGCTCGCCTTCACTAGCGGGGGGGAACAATGAGCAGTTCTTC.

A remark on this clone: The junction departs from the called germline gene at one end, perhaps through a read error. The chain joins TRBV5-1 to TRBJ2-7; 10 bases line up with TRBD1. The length of the CDR3 is 15 residues. Germline CDR1 SGHRS, CDR2 YFSETQ. The CDR3 region has the DNA TGCGCCAGCAGCTTGGCCGAGGGACAGGGGCCCAGGATTAGGTTC. Its protein is CASSLAEGQGPRIRF.

This sequence joins TRBV19 and TRBJ2-3; D may be TRBD1 (6 bases). The germline V gene encodes CDR1 LNHDA and CDR2 SQIVND (reference sequence). The CDR3 loop spans 15 amino acids. Deletions cut 4 bases from V and 1 base from J, with 12 bases between. Here the CDR3 reads CASSNRVLGTDTQYF. The CDR3, as DNA: TGTGCCAGTAGTAACAGGGTTTTAGGCACAGATACGCAGTATTTT. The full variable domain, in which reference TRBV19 and TRBJ2-3 provide the parts outside the CDR3, is DGGITQSPKYLFRKEGQNVTLSCEQNLNHDAMYWYRQDPGQGLRLIYYSQIVNDFQKGDIAEGYSVSREKKESFPLTVTSAQKNPTAFYLCASSNRVLGTDTQYFGPGTRLTVL.

The gene calls are TRBV14 and TRBJ1-2, with 9 bases fitting TRBD1. Losses at the gene ends were 3 bases for V and 3 bases for J; bases not matched to a gene: 8. Per germline, CDR1 SGHDN and CDR2 FVKESK. The CDR3 length is 16 residues. CDR3 in amino acids: CASSHRFGTGHYGYTF. The CDR3 region has the DNA TGTGCCAGCAGCCACCGTTTCGGGACAGGGCACTATGGCTACACCTTC.

The chain combines TRBV5-4 with TRBJ2-3; 8 bases agree with TRBD1. This CDR3 spans 15 amino acids. CDR1 is SGHNT and CDR2 is YYREEE in the germline V gene (reference sequence). With V trimmed by 0 bases and J by 7 bases, 7 bases remained unmatched. CDR3 bases: TGTGCCAGCAGCTTGGGCGGACAGGGAACCAATACGCAGTATTTT. This sequence encodes CASSLGGQGTNTQYF. The full variable domain, completed using reference TRBV5-4 and TRBJ2-3, is ETGVTQSPTHLIKTRGQQVTLRCSSQSGHNTVSWYQQALGQGPQFIFQYYREEENGRGNFPPRFSGLQFPNYSSELNVNALELDDSALYLCASSLGGQGTNTQYFGPGTRLTVL.

The J gene is TRBJ2-1, the V gene TRBV4-3; 11 nucleotides agree with TRBD2. Germline values: CDR1 LGHNA, CDR2 YSLEER. Trimming at V came to 0 bases and at J to 0 bases, leaving 10 bases not matched to a gene. This CDR3 region has 20 residues. The CDR3 DNA reads as TGCGCCAGCAGCCAAGAATGGCTAGCGGGAGGAATACTCTCCTACAATGAGCAGTTCTTC. Translating gives CASSQEWLAGGILSYNEQFF.

This clone turned up a few times. J is TRBJ1-1 and V is TRBV5-1; D remains ambiguous. CDR3 length: 14 residues. Germline V CDR1 and CDR2: SGHRS, YFSETQ. The V and J ends lost 5 bases and 0 bases respectively, with 11 bases between them. CDR3 DNA sequence: TGCGCCAGCAGGACGGCGGGAGTGAACACTGAAGCTTTCTTT. Protein: CASRTAGVNTEAFF.

The V call is TRBV13, the J call TRBJ1-4; no clear D. V dropped 2 bases and J dropped 7 bases, with 14 bases sitting between them. The CDR3 runs to 15 residues. Germline lookup yields CDR1 PRHDT and CDR2 FYEKMQ (reference sequence). CDR3 bases: TGTGCCAGCAGCTTAAGCGGGATGTCGGGTGAAAAACTGTTTTTT. It specifies CASSLSGMSGEKLFF.

This clone was observed a few times. The J gene is TRBJ1-5, the V gene TRBV6-1; 7 bases match TRBD1. The CDR3 is 13 residues long. The V and J ends lost 5 bases and 5 bases, in that order; junction bases with no gene match: 3. The germline CDR1 and CDR2 sequences are MNHNS and SASEGT. For the CDR3, the DNA is TGTGCCAGCAGTCGACAGGGAGATCAGCCCCAGCATTTT. This translates into CASSRQGDQPQHF.

This chain uses TRBV25-1 with TRBJ2-3; tentative D call: TRBD1 (6 bases). The CDR3 sequence is 16 residues long. V was cut by 6 bases and J by 1 base, with 17 bases left in between. Germline CDR1 reads MGHDK; CDR2 reads SYGVNS. Here the CDR3 reads CASSQTQGPGTDTQYF. Here the CDR3 DNA reads TGTGCCAGCAGCCAAACCCAGGGGCCTGGCACAGATACGCAGTATTTT.

The V gene is TRBV15, the J gene TRBJ1-5; TRBD1 is a possible D gene (6 bases). The germline gives CDR1 LNHNV, CDR2 YYDKDF (reference sequence). The CDR3 has 15 residues. Trimming took 3 bases from V and 2 from J, leaving 11 bases between them. DNA for the CDR3: TGTGCCACCAGCAGGAACAGGGAAGGCAATCAGCCCCAGCATTTT. It specifies CATSRNREGNQPQHF.

The table lists this clone with a few counts. The chain combines TRBV30 with TRBJ1-5; 7 bases align to TRBD1. The germline gives CDR1 GTSNPN, CDR2 SVGIG (reference sequence). The CDR3 runs 13 residues. Germline trimming cut 3 bases from V and 7 bases from J; bases unmatched to any gene: 6. The CDR3 region is CAWRSGGNQPQHF. The DNA of the CDR3 is TGTGCCTGGAGATCAGGGGGTAACCAGCCCCAGCATTTT.